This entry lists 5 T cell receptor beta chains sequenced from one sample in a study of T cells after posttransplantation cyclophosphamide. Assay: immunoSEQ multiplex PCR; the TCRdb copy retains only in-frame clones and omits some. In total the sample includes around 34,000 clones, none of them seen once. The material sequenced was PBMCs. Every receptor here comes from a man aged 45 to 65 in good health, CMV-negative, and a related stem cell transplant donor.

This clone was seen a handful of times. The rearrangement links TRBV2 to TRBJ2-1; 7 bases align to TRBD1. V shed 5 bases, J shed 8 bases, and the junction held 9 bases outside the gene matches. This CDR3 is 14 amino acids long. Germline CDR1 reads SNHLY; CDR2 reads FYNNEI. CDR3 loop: CASSQNRGSDEQFF. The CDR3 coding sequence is TGTGCCAGCAGTCAAAACAGGGGAAGCGATGAGCAGTTCTTC.

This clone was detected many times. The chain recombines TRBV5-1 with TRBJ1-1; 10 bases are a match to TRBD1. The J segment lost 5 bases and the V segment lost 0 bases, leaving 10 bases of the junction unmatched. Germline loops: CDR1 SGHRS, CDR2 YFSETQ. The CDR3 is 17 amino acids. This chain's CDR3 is CASSLANDRGPWTEAFF. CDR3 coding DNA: TGCGCCAGCAGCTTGGCCAACGACAGGGGGCCGTGGACTGAAGCTTTCTTT.

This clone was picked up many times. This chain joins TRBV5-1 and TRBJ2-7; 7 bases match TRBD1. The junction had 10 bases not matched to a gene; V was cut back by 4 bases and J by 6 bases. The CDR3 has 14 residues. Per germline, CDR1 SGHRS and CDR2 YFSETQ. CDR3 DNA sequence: TGCGCCAGCAGCCCTGTCGACAGGGCTGGCGAGCAGTACTTC. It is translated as CASSPVDRAGEQYF.

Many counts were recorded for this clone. This CDR3 is CASSFSTAEAFF. The DNA of the CDR3 is TGTGCCAGCAGCTTTTCGACAGCTGAAGCTTTCTTT. The chain employs TRBV5-4 and TRBJ1-1, with D perhaps matching TRBD1 (5 bases). Germline values: CDR1 SGHNT, CDR2 YYREEE (reference sequence). V was clipped by 2 bases and J by 6 bases, with 8 bases between them. The CDR3 totals 12 residues.

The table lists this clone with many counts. The CDR3 reads CASSEDSGVGSPLHF. As DNA, the CDR3 is TGTGCCAGCAGTGAGGATTCAGGGGTCGGTTCACCCCTCCACTTT. This chain joins TRBV2 and TRBJ1-6; a possible D gene is TRBD1 (6 bases). Germline CDR1 is SNHLY and CDR2 is FYNNEI. V shed 3 bases and J shed 9 bases, with 15 bases lying between them. This CDR3 is 15 amino acids long.